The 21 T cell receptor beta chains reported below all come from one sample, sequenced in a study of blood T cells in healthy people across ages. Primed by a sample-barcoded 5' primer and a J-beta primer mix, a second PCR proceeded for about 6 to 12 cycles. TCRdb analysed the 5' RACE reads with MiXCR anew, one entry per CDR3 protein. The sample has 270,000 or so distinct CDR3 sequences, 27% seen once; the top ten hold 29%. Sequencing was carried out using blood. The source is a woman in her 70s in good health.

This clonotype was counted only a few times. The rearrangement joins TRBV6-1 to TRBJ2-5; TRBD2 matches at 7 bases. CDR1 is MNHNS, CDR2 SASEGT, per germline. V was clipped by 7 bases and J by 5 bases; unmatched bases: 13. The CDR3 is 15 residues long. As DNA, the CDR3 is TGTGCCAGCACCTTCACTAGCGCGGGGTACGAGACCCAGTACTTC. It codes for CASTFTSAGYETQYF.

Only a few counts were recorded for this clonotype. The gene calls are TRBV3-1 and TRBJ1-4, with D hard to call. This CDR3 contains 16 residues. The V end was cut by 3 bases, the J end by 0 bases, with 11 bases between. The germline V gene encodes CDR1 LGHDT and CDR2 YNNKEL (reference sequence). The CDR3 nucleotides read TGTGCCAGCAGCCATGTGACGGGGTCAACTAATGAAAAACTGTTTTTT. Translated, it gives CASSHVTGSTNEKLFF.

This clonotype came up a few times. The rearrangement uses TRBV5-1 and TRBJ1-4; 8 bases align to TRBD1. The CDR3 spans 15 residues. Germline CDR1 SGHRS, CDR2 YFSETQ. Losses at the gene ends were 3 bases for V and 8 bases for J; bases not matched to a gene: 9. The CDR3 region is CASSSHGTGDEKLFF. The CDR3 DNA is TGCGCCAGCAGCTCCCACGGGACAGGCGACGAAAAACTGTTTTTT.

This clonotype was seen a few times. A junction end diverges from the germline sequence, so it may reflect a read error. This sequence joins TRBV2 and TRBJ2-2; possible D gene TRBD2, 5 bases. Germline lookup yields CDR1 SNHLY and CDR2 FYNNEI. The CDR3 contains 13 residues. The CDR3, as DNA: TGTGCCAGCAACTACGCGAACACCGGGGAGCTGTCTTTT. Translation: CASNYANTGELSF.

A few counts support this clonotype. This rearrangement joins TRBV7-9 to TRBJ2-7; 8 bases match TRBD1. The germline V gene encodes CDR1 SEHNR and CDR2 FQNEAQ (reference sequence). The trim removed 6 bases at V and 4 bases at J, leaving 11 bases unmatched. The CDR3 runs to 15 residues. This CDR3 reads CASSRARTGSYEQYF. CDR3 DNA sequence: TGTGCCAGCAGTCGAGCCAGGACAGGGTCTTACGAGCAGTACTTC.

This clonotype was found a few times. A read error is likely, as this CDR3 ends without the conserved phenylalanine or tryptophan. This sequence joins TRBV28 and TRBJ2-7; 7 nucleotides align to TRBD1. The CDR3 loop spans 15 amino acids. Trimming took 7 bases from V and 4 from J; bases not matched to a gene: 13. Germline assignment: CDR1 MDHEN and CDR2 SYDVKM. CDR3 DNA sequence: TGTGCCAGCACCTCACCAGGGGGACGTTCTTACGAGCAGTACCTC. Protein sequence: CASTSPGGRSYEQYL.

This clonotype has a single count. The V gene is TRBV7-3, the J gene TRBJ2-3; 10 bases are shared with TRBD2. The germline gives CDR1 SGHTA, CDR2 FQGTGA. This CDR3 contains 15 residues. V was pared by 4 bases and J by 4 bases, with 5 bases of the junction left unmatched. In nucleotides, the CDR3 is TGTGCCAGCAGCTCGGGACTAGCGACTGCAGATACGCAGTATTTT. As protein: CASSSGLATADTQYF.

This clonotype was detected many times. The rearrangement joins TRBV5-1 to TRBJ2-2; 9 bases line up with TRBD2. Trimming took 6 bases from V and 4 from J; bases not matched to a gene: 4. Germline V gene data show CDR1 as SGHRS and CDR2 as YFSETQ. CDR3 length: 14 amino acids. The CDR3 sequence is CASTSGIRTGELFF. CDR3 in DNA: TGCGCCAGCACTAGCGGGATCCGCACCGGGGAGCTGTTTTTT. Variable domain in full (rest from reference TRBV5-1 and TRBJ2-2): KAGVTQTPRYLIKTRGQQVTLSCSPISGHRSVSWYQQTPGQGLQFLFEYFSETQRNKGNFPGRFSGRQFSNSRSEMNVSTLELGDSALYLCASTSGIRTGELFFGEGSRLTVL.

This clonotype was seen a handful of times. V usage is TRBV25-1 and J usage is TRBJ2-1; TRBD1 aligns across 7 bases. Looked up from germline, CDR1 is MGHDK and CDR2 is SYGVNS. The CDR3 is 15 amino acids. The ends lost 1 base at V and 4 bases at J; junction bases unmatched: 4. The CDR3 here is CASSEWGTEYNEQFF. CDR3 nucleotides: TGTGCCAGCAGTGAATGGGGGACAGAATACAATGAGCAGTTCTTC.

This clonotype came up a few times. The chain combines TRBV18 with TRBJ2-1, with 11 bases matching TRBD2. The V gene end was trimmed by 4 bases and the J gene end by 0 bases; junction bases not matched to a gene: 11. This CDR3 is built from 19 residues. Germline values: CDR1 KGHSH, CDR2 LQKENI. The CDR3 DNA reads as TGTGCCAGCTCACTCCACGGGACTAGCGGATCGAGCTCCTACAATGAGCAGTTCTTC. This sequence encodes CASSLHGTSGSSSYNEQFF.

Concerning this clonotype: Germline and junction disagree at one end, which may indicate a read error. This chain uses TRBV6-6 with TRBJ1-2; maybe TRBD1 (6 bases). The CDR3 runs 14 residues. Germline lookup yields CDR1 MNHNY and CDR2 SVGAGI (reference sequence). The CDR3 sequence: CACSYSGHKKGYTF. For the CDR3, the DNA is TGTGCCTGCAGTTACTCGGGACACAAGAAGGGCTACACCTTC.

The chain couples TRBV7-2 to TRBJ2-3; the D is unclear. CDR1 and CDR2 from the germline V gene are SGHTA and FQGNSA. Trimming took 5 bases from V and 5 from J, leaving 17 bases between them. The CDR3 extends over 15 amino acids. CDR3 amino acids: CASSLLPRVGDTQYF. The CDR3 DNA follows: TGTGCCAGCAGCCTCCTCCCCCGGGTAGGAGATACGCAGTATTTT. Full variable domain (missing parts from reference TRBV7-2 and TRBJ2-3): GAGVSQSPSNKVTEKGKDVELRCDPISGHTALYWYRQSLGQGLEFLIYFQGNSAPDKSGLPSDRFSAERTGGSVSTLTIQRTQQEDSAVYLCASSLLPRVGDTQYFGPGTRLTVL.

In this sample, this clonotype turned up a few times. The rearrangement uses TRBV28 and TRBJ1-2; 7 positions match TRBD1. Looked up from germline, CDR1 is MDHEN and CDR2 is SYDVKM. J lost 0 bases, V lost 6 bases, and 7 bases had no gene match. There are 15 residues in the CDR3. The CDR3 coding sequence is TGTGCCAGCAGGATCGGGACAGCATCTAACTATGGCTACACCTTC. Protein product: CASRIGTASNYGYTF.

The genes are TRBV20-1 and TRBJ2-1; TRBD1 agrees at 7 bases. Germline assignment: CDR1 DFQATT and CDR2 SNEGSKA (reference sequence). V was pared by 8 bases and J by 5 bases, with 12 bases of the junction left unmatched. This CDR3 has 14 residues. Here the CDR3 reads CSPGAPTGNNEQFF. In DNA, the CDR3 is TGCAGTCCTGGAGCTCCGACAGGGAACAATGAGCAGTTCTTC.

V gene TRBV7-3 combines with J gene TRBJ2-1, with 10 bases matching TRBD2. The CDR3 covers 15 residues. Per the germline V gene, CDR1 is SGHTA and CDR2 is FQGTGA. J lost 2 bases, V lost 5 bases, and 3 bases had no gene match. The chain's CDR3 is CASSRAGGTYNEQFF. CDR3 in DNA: TGTGCCAGCAGCAGAGCGGGAGGGACCTACAATGAGCAGTTCTTC.

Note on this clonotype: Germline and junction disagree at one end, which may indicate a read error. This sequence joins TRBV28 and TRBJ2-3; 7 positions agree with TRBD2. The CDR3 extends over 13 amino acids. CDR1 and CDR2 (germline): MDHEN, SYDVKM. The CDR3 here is CASSPLPSGIFGF. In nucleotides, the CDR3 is TGTGCCAGCAGTCCCCTCCCCAGCGGGATTTTTGGTTTT.

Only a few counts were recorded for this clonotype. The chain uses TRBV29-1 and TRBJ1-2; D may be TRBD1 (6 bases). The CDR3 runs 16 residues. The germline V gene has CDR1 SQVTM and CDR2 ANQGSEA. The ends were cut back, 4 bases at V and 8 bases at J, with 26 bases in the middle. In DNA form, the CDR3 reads TGCAGCGTTGTTGACCCCCAGGGGATTGGAACAGGGGGCTACACCTTC. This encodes CSVVDPQGIGTGGYTF.

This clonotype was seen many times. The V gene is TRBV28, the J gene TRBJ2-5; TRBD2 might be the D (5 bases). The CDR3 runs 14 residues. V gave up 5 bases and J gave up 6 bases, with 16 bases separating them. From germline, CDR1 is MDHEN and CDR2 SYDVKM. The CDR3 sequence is CASSPPGILKTQYF. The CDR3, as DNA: TGTGCCAGCAGTCCCCCCGGGATTTTGAAGACCCAGTACTTC.

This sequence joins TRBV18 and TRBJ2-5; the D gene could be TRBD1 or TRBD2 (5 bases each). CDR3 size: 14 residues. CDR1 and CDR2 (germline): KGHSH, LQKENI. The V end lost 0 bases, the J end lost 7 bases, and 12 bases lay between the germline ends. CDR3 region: CASSPPVGDGTQYF. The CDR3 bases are TGTGCCAGCTCACCACCGGTAGGGGACGGGACCCAGTACTTC.

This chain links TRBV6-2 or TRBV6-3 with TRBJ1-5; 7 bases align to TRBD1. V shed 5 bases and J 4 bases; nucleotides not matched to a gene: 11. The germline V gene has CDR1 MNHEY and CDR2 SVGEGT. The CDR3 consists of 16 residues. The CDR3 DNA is TGTGCCAGCAGTCCCTACGGGACAGAGGGGAATCAGCCCCAGCATTTT. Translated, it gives CASSPYGTEGNQPQHF.

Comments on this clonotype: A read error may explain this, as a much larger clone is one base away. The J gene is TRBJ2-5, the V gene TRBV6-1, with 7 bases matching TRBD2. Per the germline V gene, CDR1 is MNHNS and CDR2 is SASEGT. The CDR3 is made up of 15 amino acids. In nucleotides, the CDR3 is TGTGCCAGCAGCAAAAGCACCGCGGGGGAAGAGGCCCAGTACTTC. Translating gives CASSKSTAGEEAQYF.